This entry describes one T cell receptor (beta chain). This sample was included in a study of radiotherapy plus CTLA-4 blockade in lung cancer. Sequenced by immunoSEQ multiplex PCR; TCRdb stores in-frame clones only, minus some. The sample lists tens of thousands of clones, 60% to 85% occurring once. It was focal radiation plus CTLA-4 blockade with ipilimumab that patients with chemo-refractory metastatic non-small-cell lung cancer received. Sample: peripheral blood, taken from a patient treated with radiotherapy plus ipilimumab. This TCR derives from a human donor with non-small cell lung cancer that progressed on radiotherapy plus ipilimumab.

The CDR3 sequence: CASTPGVGGNTEAFF. The CDR3 DNA reads TGTGCCAGTACTCCTGGAGTAGGCGGGAACACTGAAGCTTTCTTT. The chain joins TRBV19 to TRBJ1-1; D remains ambiguous. The CDR3 has 15 residues. Trimming stripped 7 bases from V and 1 base from J, with 16 bases between. Germline CDR1 and CDR2: LNHDA and SQIVND (reference sequence). Full variable domain (missing parts from reference TRBV19 and TRBJ1-1): DGGITQSPKYLFRKEGQNVTLSCEQNLNHDAMYWYRQDPGQGLRLIYYSQIVNDFQKGDIAEGYSVSREKKESFPLTVTSAQKNPTAFYLCASTPGVGGNTEAFFGQGTRLTVV.